The present entry profiles one T cell receptor beta chain with its context. Germline V gene data show CDR1 as SGHTA and CDR2 as FQGNSA. V lost 5 bases, J lost 7 bases, and 4 bases stayed unmatched. The CDR3 is 12 residues long. This sample is part of a study of cytomegalovirus exposure and HLA in healthy donors. PCR employed 60 Vbeta and 13 Jbeta primers. Assay: immunoSEQ multiplex PCR; the TCRdb copy retains only in-frame clones and omits some. In the table there are tens of thousands of clones, approximately 64% of which are singletons. This TCR was sampled from a woman aged 50 to 60 in good health and CMV-seropositive. J is TRBJ2-7 and V is TRBV7-2; the match to TRBD1 covers 8 bases. The source material was PBMCs. The CDR3, as DNA: TGTGCCAGCAGCCGACAGGGGCGGGAGCAGTACTTC. It is translated as CASSRQGREQYF. Full variable domain (missing parts from reference TRBV7-2 and TRBJ2-7): GAGVSQSPSNKVTEKGKDVELRCDPISGHTALYWYRQSLGQGLEFLIYFQGNSAPDKSGLPSDRFSAERTGGSVSTLTIQRTQQEDSAVYLCASSRQGREQYFGPGTRLTVT.